These 10 T cell receptor beta chains came from one sample sequenced in a study of CD8 T cells in ankylosing spondylitis. Study-level points and caveats: Ankylosing spondylitis blood seemed to carry a telltale TCR beta motif made of fewer than ten highly homologous variants.

TCRdb analysed the 5' RACE reads with MiXCR anew, one entry per CDR3 protein. Here the sample spans approximately 400,000 distinct CDR3 sequences, about a sixth being singletons. For these TCRs, the target antigens are not known. The specimen sequenced was blood, either unsorted or a sorted T cell fraction (not recorded which). These receptor sequences come from a male donor with ankylosing spondylitis.

The chain employs TRBV3-1 and TRBJ2-5, with 11 nucleotides matching TRBD2. This CDR3 region has 17 residues. With 1 base clipped from V and 5 bases from J, the junction kept 9 bases outside the gene matches. Germline V gene lookup returns CDR1 LGHDT and CDR2 YNNKEL (reference sequence). For the CDR3, the DNA is TGTGCCAGCAGCCAAGGGCGGCTAGCGGGAGGATCCGAGACCCAGTACTTC. This encodes CASSQGRLAGGSETQYF.

This clonotype came up a few times. This sequence joins TRBV5-1 and TRBJ2-2; D is possibly TRBD2 (6 bases). V lost 0 bases and J 6 bases, leaving 12 bases between the germline ends. Germline CDR1 and CDR2: SGHRS and YFSETQ. The CDR3 totals 15 residues. CDR3 coding DNA: TGCGCCAGCAGCTTGGCCTCAGGGAGGTCCGGGGAGCTGTTTTTT. This sequence encodes CASSLASGRSGELFF.

The sample holds a few counts of this clonotype. This chain uses TRBV18 with TRBJ1-5; no clear D. Trimming left V 6 bases short and J 7 bases short, with 25 bases between. The CDR3 runs 17 residues. CDR1 is KGHSH and CDR2 is LQKENI in the germline V gene. This chain's CDR3 is CASSLDREITFSQPQHF. For the CDR3, the DNA is TGTGCCAGCTCTCTCGACCGGGAGATCACCTTTAGCCAGCCCCAGCATTTT.

The chain has TRBV5-5 and TRBJ1-2; TRBD1 agrees at 7 bases. The CDR3 has 17 amino acids. V lost 2 bases to trimming and J lost 2 bases; unmatched junction nucleotides: 12. The germline V gene has CDR1 SGHKS and CDR2 YYEKEE (reference sequence). The CDR3 DNA reads TGTGCCAGCAGCTTTAAACTTTCGGGACAGCTGAACTATGGCTACACCTTC. Translation gives CASSFKLSGQLNYGYTF.

CDR3 in amino acids: CASSWTLERGYEQYF. CDR3 coding DNA: TGTGCCAGCAGTTGGACGCTCGAGCGAGGCTACGAGCAGTACTTC. The rearrangement uses TRBV6-5 and TRBJ2-7; D call uncertain. Germline V lookup: CDR1 MNHEY, CDR2 SVGAGI. The germline V and J ends were trimmed by 4 bases and 3 bases, with 16 bases remaining between them. The CDR3 sequence is 15 residues long.

This clonotype was counted between two and nine times. The rearrangement links TRBV21-1 to TRBJ1-4. TRBV21-1 is listed as a pseudogene. The CDR3 totals 16 residues. CDR3 coding DNA: TGTGCCAGCAGCAAACCCACATTGCAGCCTGGTGAAAAACTGTTTTTT. It encodes CASSKPTLQPGEKLFF.

This CDR3 is CAWSTSRTGVDEQYF. The CDR3 DNA reads as TGTGCCTGGAGTACCTCCCGGACAGGGGTCGACGAGCAGTACTTC. The rearrangement uses TRBV30 and TRBJ2-7; 9 nucleotides match TRBD1. The V and J ends lost 2 bases and 5 bases, in that order; junction bases with no gene match: 10. This CDR3 is built from 15 residues. Germline V gene lookup returns CDR1 GTSNPN and CDR2 SVGIG (reference sequence).

This clonotype was counted at least ten times. The chain combines TRBV5-1 with TRBJ1-1; 9 bases are shared with TRBD1. The germline CDR1 and CDR2 sequences are SGHRS and YFSETQ. V was clipped by 4 bases and J by 4 bases; unmatched bases: 8. The CDR3 is made up of 15 amino acids. The CDR3 DNA reads TGCGCCAGCAGCACCGGGACAGGGATGGGCACTGAAGCTTTCTTT. Amino acids: CASSTGTGMGTEAFF.

This clonotype was seen a handful of times. The J gene is TRBJ1-2, the V gene TRBV18; the D is unclear. The CDR3 extends over 13 amino acids. Trimming took off 2 bases at V and 6 bases at J, with 10 bases between the two ends. Looked up from germline, CDR1 is KGHSH and CDR2 is LQKENI. CDR3 DNA sequence: TGTGCCAGCTCACCAGATTACGCGGATGGCTACACCTTC. Amino acid sequence: CASSPDYADGYTF.

The genes are TRBV6-2 or TRBV6-3 and TRBJ2-7; 9 positions match TRBD2. Germline CDR1 is MNHEY and CDR2 is SVGEGT. The CDR3 runs to 13 residues. The V gene end was trimmed by 8 bases and the J gene end by 3 bases; junction bases not matched to a gene: 5. CDR3 sequence: CASRTSANYEQYF. In nucleotides, the CDR3 is TGTGCCAGCCGGACTAGCGCAAACTACGAGCAGTACTTC.